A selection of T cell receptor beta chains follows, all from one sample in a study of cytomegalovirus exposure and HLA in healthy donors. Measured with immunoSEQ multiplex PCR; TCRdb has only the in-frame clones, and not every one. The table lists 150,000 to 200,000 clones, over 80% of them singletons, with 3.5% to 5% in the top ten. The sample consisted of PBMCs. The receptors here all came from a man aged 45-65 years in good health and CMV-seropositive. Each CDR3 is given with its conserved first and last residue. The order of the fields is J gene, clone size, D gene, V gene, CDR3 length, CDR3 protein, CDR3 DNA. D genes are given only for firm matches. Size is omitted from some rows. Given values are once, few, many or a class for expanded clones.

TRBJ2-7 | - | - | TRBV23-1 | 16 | CASSQQPVTRTYEQYF | TGCGCCAGCAGTCAACAACCCGTCACGCGAACCTACGAGCAGTACTTC
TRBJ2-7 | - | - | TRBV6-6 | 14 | CASSYYSTSYEQYF | TGTGCCAGCAGTTACTACTCGACTAGCTACGAGCAGTACTTC
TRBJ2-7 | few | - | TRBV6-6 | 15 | CASSYSTGLGYEQYF | TGTGCCAGCAGTTACTCTACAGGGCTGGGCTACGAGCAGTACTTC
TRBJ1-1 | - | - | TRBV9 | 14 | CASSASGLNTEAFF | TGTGCCAGCAGCGCCTCTGGGCTAAACACTGAAGCTTTCTTT
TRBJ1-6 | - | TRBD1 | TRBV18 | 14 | CASSPGDRGSPLHF | TGTGCCAGCTCACCTGGTGACAGGGGTTCACCCCTCCACTTT
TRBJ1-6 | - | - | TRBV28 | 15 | CASSLRGAYNSPLHF | TGTGCCAGCAGTTTGCGGGGGGCCTATAATTCACCCCTCCACTTT
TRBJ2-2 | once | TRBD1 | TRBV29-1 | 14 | CSARQGTNTGELFF | TGCAGCGCACGACAGGGGACGAACACCGGGGAGCTGTTTTTT
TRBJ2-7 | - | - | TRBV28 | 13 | CASRQVISYEQYF | TGTGCCAGCAGACAGGTGATCTCCTACGAGCAGTACTTC
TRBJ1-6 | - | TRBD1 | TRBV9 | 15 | CASSPPGTGVSPLHF | TGTGCCAGCAGCCCTCCCGGGACAGGGGTTTCACCCCTCCACTTT
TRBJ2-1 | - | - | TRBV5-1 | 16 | CASSLRGDSPSDEQFF | TGCGCCAGCAGCCTCAGGGGTGACTCTCCATCCGATGAGCAGTTCTTC
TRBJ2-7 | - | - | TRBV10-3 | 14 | CAIRDGTRGGEQYF | TGTGCCATCAGGGACGGGACCAGAGGGGGCGAGCAGTACTTC
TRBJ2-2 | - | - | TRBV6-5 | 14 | CASKTSGNTGELFF | TGTGCCAGCAAAACCAGTGGGAACACCGGGGAGCTGTTTTTT
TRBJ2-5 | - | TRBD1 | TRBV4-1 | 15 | CASSVRDRAQETQYF | TGCGCCAGCAGCGTCCGGGACAGGGCGCAAGAGACCCAGTACTTC
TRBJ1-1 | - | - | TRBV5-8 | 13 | CAPRGQYPTEAFF | TGTGCGCCGCGGGGGCAATACCCCACTGAAGCTTTCTTT
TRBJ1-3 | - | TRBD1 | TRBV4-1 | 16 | CASSPRITGGGNTIYF | TGCGCCAGCAGCCCCCGAATTACAGGGGGGGGAAACACCATATATTTT
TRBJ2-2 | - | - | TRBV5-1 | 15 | CASSLYQAGTGELFF | TGCGCCAGCAGCTTGTATCAGGCTGGGACCGGGGAGCTGTTTTTT
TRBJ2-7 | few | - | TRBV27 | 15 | CASSLVGGRSYEQYF | TGTGCCAGCAGTTTAGTAGGAGGGAGATCCTACGAGCAGTACTTC
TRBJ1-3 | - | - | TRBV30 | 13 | CALTSGSGNTIYF | TGTGCCTTGACGTCGGGCTCTGGAAACACCATATATTTT
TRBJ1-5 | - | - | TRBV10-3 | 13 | CAISGGGSQPQHF | TGTGCCATCAGTGGTGGGGGGTCTCAGCCCCAGCATTTT
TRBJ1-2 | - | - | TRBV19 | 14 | CASSFLEAGNGYTF | TGTGCCAGTAGTTTCCTCGAGGCGGGAAATGGCTACACCTTC
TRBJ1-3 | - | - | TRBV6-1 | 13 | CASGGLLGNTIYF | TGTGCCAGCGGAGGGTTACTCGGAAACACCATATATTTT
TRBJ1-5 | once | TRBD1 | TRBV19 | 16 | CASSNLQGGGNQPQHF | TGTGCCAGTAGTAACTTACAGGGGGGTGGGAATCAGCCCCAGCATTTT
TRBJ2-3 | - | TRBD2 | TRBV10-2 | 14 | CASSRAGGTDTQYF | TGCGCCAGCAGTCGGGCGGGGGGCACAGATACGCAGTATTTT
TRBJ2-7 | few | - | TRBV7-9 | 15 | CASSLGTTNSYEQYF | TGTGCCAGCAGCTTAGGGACAACAAACTCCTACGAGCAGTACTTC
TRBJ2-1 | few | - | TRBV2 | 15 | CASSPRRESYNEQFF | TGTGCCAGCAGCCCGAGGCGGGAATCCTACAATGAGCAGTTCTTC
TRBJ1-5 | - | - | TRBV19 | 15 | CASSITGFSNQPQHF | TGTGCCAGTAGCATTACAGGATTCAGCAATCAGCCCCAGCATTTT
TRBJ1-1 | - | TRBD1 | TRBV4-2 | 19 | CASSQEGVGSGGVNTEAFF | TGTGCCAGCAGCCAAGAGGGGGTCGGTTCAGGGGGCGTGAACACTGAAGCTTTCTTT
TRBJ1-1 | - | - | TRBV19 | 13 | CASTLTGNTEAFF | TGTGCCAGTACCCTGACAGGGAACACTGAAGCTTTCTTT